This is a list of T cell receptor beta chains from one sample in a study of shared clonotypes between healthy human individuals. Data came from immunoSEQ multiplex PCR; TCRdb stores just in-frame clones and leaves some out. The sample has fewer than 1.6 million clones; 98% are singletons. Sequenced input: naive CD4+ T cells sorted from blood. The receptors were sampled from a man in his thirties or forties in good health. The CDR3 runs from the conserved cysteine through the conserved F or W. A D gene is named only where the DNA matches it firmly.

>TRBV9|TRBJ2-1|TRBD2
CASSQTSGRYNEQFF
TGTGCCAGCAGCCAGACTAGCGGGAGATACAATGAGCAGTTCTTC
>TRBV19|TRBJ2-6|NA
CASSILARVLAGANVLTF
TGTGCCAGTAGTATTCTAGCGAGGGTACTCGCGGGGGCCAACGTCCTGACTTTC
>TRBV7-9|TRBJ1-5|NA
CASSSGHLSNQPQHF
TGTGCCAGCAGTTCGGGACATCTTAGCAATCAGCCCCAGCATTTT
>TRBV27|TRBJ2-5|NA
CASSPQGSQTQYF
TGTGCCAGCAGTCCACAGGGAAGTCAGACCCAGTACTTC
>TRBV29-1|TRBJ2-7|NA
CSVGYSNEQYF
TGCAGCGTTGGATATTCCAACGAGCAGTACTTC
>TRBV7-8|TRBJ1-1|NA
CASSLLWENTEAFF
TGTGCCAGCAGCCTTCTTTGGGAGAACACTGAAGCTTTCTTT
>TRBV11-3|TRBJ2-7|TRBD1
CASSADRGSYEQYF
TGTGCCAGCAGCGCGGACAGGGGGTCCTACGAGCAGTACTTC
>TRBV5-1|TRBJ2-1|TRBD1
CASSLSTGGWTGEQFF
TGCGCCAGCAGCTTGTCCACAGGGGGATGGACGGGTGAGCAGTTCTTC
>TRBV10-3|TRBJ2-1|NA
CATGRDLSYNEQFF
TGTGCCACCGGAAGGGACCTTTCCTACAATGAGCAGTTCTTC
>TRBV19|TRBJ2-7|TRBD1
CASSIRGQRGSYEQYF
TGTGCCAGTAGTATTAGGGGGCAACGGGGTTCCTACGAGCAGTACTTC
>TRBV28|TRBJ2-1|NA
CASRAGTLGFF
TGTGCCAGCAGGGCCGGGACACTTGGGTTCTTC
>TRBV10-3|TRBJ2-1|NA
CATTGLDNEQFF
TGTGCCACCACAGGGCTGGACAATGAGCAGTTCTTC
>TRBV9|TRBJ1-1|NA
CASKRTGPMEAEAFF
TGTGCCAGCAAGAGGACCGGACCGATGGAGGCTGAAGCTTTCTTT
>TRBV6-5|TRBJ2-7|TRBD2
CASSFSGLAGYEQYF
TGTGCCAGCAGTTTCTCCGGGTTAGCGGGTTACGAGCAGTACTTC
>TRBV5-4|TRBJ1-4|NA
CASSLRLQRRVTNEKLFF
TGTGCCAGCAGTCTCCGCCTCCAAAGAAGGGTGACTAATGAAAAACTGTTTTTT
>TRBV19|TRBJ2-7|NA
CASSSTGTGPYEQYF
TGTGCCAGTAGTTCAACAGGGACTGGGCCCTACGAGCAGTACTTC
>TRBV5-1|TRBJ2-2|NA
CASRGVLGTGELFF
TGCGCCAGCAGGGGGGTCCTGGGCACCGGGGAGCTGTTTTTT
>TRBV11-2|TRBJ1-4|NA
CASSLRAFGATNEKLFF
TGTGCCAGCAGCTTAAGGGCCTTCGGGGCAACTAATGAAAAACTGTTTTTT
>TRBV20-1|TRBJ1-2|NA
CSARRGGYTF
TGCAGTGCTAGACGAGGTGGCTACACCTTC
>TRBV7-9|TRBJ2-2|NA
CASRNSGSGTGELFF
TGTGCCAGCAGAAATAGCGGAAGTGGCACCGGGGAGCTGTTTTTT
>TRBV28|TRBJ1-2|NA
CASSLVGGQMNYGYTF
TGTGCCAGCAGTCTCGTCGGCGGGCAGATGAACTATGGCTACACCTTC
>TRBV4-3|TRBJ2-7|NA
CASSPRCF
TGCGCCAGCAGCCCGAGGTGCTTC
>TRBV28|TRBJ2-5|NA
CASSTSSAFTKRETQYF
TGTGCCAGCAGTACCTCGAGCGCCTTTACCAAACGGGAGACCCAGTACTTC
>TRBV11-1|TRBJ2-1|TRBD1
CASRSQGTGKDGEQFF
TGTGCCAGCCGGAGCCAAGGGACAGGGAAAGATGGGGAGCAGTTCTTC